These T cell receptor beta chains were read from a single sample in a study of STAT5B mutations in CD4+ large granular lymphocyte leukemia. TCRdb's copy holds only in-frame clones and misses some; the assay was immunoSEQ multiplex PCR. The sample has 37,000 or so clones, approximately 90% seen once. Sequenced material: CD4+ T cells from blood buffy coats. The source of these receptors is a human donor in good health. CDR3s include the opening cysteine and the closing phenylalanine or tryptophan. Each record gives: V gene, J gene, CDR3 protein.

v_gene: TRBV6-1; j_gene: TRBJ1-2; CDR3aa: CASSDSWGYGYTF
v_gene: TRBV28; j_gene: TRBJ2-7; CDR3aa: CASSSRENFSYEQYF
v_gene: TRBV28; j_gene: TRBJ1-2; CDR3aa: CASSSPSREVRGYTF
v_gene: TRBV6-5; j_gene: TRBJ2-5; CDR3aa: CASSRGVGEETQYF
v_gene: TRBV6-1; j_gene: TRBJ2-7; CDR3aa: CASSELGALYEQYF
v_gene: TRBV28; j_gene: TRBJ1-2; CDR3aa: CASSSPGTAQGYGYTF
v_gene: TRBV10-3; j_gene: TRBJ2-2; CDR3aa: CAISATNTGELFF
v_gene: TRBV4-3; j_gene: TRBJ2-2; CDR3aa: CASSQDSTSTGELFF
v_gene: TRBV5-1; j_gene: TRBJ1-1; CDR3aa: CASSPGQGSIGTEAFF
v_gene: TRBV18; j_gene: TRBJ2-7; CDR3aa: CASSRASYEQYF
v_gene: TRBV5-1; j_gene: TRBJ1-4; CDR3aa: CASSSGHGREKLFF
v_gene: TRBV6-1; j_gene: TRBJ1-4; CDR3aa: CASSENLGEGEKLFF
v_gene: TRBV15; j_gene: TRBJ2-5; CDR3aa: CATSRDSGAEETQYF
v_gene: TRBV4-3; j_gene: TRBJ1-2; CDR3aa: CASSQDRRGGGYTF
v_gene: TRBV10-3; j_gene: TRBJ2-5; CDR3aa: CAISSGLAGGLGETQYF
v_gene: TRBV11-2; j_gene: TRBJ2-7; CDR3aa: CASSLGFSSEQYF
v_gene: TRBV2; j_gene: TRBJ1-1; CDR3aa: CASKSQGGMNTEAFF
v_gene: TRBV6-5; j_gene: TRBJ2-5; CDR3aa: CASSYSTAEETQYF
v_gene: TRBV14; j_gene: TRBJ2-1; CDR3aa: CASSQARGSNEQFF
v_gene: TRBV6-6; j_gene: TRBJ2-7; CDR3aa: CASSTSGAYEQYF
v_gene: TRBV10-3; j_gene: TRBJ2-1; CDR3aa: CAISESGGRELYNEQFF
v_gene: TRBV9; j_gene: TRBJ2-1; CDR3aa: CASSVEGRNNEQFF
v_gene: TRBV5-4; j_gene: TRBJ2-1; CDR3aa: CASSTPGLADNEQFF
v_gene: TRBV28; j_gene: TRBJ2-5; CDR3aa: CATGTPKETQYF
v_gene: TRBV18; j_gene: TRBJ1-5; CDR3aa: CASSPRDSSNQPQHF
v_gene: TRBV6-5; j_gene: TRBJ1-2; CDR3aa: CASSYSDRAGGYTF
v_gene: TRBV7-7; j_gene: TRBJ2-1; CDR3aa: CASSFGTDHNEQFF
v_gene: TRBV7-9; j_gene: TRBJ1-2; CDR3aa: CASSPGQGALYGYTF
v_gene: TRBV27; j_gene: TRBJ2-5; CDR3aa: CASSFRFGETQYF
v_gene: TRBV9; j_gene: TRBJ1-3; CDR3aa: CASSVRGGGSGNTIYF
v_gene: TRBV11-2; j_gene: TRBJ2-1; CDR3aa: CASSSYSGRRYNEQFF
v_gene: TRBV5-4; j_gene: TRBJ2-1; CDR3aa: CASSFWGLGGRSYNEQFF
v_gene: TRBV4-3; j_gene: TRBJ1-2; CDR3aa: CASSQDRAGYTF
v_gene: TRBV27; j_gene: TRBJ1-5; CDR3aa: CASSLRGINQPQHF
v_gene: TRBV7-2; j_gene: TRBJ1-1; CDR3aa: CASSSGLPWDEAFF
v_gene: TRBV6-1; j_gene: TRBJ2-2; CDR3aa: CASSDSMAGNTGELFF
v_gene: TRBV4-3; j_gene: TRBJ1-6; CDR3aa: CASSLEDKNNSPLHF
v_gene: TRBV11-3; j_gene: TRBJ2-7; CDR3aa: CASSFGSSYEQYF
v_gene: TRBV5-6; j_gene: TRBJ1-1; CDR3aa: CASSLAFRTAVLNTEAFF
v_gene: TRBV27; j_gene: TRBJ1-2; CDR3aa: CASSFRESGPYGYTF
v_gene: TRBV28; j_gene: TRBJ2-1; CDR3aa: CASSLSQQGGGQFF
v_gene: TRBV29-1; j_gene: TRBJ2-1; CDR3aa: CSVEFYEQFF
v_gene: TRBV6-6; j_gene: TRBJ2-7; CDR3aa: CASSPRGQGAVEQYF
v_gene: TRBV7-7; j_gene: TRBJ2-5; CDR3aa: CASSLAGLAGNQETQYF
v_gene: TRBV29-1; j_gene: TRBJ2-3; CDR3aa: CSVEDPRGGTDTQYF
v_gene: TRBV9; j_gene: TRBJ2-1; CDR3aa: CASSVTGGPYNEQFF
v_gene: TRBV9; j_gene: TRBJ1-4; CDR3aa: CASSPEGVQEKLFF
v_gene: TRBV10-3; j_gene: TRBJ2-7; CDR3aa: CAISESKGLAGGIYEQYF
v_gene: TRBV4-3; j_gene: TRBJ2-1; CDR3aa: CASSSSPRTRYNEQFF
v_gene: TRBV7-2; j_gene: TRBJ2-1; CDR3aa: CASSHPSKNEQFF
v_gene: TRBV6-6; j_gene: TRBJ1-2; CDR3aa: CASSQTGLYGYTF
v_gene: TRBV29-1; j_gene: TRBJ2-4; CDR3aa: CSVEDPGGIAKNIQYF
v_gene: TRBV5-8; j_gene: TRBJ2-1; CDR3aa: CASSLGGRLYNEQFF